The clone carrying this T cell receptor (beta chain) was found many times. Indicated time point: sample taken at primary tumor resection. Whole RNA from tumor, nontumor lung or frozen PBMC was sequenced unsorted. The data were taken from a study of spatial heterogeneity in lung cancer. Via MiXCR, TCRdb re-called the 5' RACE reads, giving one row per CDR3 protein. Of fewer than 45,000 distinct CDR3 sequences listed, approximately 7% are singletons. The receptor comes from a female donor with early-stage non-small cell lung cancer. The source was PBMCs, collected at surgery.

CDR3 coding DNA: TGTGCCAGCAGCTTTTCCGGGACAGGGGTCACAGATACGCAGTATTTT. This gives the protein CASSFSGTGVTDTQYF. The rearrangement links TRBV5-6 to TRBJ2-3; 10 bases line up with TRBD1. V was pared by 2 bases and J by 2 bases, with 5 bases of the junction left unmatched. Germline lookup yields CDR1 SGHDT and CDR2 YYEEEE. The CDR3 is 16 residues long.